This entry lists 22 T cell receptor beta chains sequenced from one sample in a study of siplizumab effects on memory and regulatory T cells. TCRdb's table, derived via immunoSEQ multiplex PCR, lists solely in-frame clones and lacks some. This sample has 100,000 to 120,000 clones, with more than 90% found just once. Sequencing was done on a sample of CD4+ T cells sorted from blood. The source is a human donor in good health.

The chain combines TRBV5-6 with TRBJ2-1, with D tentatively TRBD2 (6 bases). Trimming left V 2 bases short and J 9 bases short, with 18 bases between. This CDR3 comprises 15 residues. Germline CDR1 reads SGHDT; CDR2 reads YYEEEE. The DNA of the CDR3 is TGTGCCAGCAGCTTACCGGGACTTCGGTACGGTGAGCAGTTCTTC. This translates into CASSLPGLRYGEQFF.

DNA of the CDR3: TGTGCCAGCTCGGACATGTCCTACGAGCAGTACTTC. Protein: CASSDMSYEQYF. The chain is built from TRBV18 and TRBJ2-7, with D possibly matching TRBD1 (5 bases). Trimming stripped 6 bases from V and 1 base from J, with 7 bases between. The CDR3 runs to 12 residues. Germline V gene lookup returns CDR1 KGHSH and CDR2 LQKENI.

The V call is TRBV19, the J call TRBJ2-1, with 12 positions matching TRBD2. Germline CDR1 reads LNHDA; CDR2 reads SQIVND (reference sequence). The CDR3 loop spans 17 amino acids. Losses at the gene ends were 4 bases for V and 2 bases for J; bases not matched to a gene: 6. The DNA for the CDR3 is TGTGCCAGTAGTACGGAGCTAGCGGGGGGGCCCTACAATGAGCAGTTCTTC. Translating gives CASSTELAGGPYNEQFF.

The rearrangement joins TRBV19 to TRBJ2-2; D is undetermined. There are 14 residues in the CDR3. Trimming shortened V by 9 bases and J by 0 bases, and 11 bases separated the two germline ends. Germline V lookup: CDR1 LNHDA, CDR2 SQIVND (reference sequence). The CDR3 protein is CASHRFANTGELFF. CDR3 DNA: TGTGCCAGCCACAGATTTGCGAACACCGGGGAGCTGTTTTTT.

J is TRBJ1-2 and V is TRBV6-5; 8 positions match TRBD1. Per the germline V gene, CDR1 is MNHEY and CDR2 is SVGAGI. This CDR3 region has 14 residues. V lost 8 bases to trimming and J lost 4 bases; unmatched junction nucleotides: 9. CDR3: CASGPGQGSYGYTF. CDR3 sequence (DNA): TGTGCCAGCGGGCCCGGACAGGGCAGCTATGGCTACACCTTC.

The gene calls are TRBV5-1 and TRBJ1-3; D possibly corresponds to TRBD1 (5 bases). V gave up 0 bases and J gave up 5 bases, with 12 bases separating them. This CDR3 contains 15 residues. In germline, CDR1 is SGHRS, CDR2 YFSETQ. The CDR3 region is CASSLDGGIRNTIYF. In nucleotides, the CDR3 is TGCGCCAGCAGCTTGGACGGGGGGATAAGAAACACCATATATTTT.

V usage is TRBV5-4 and J usage is TRBJ2-5; D perhaps matches TRBD1 (6 bases). Germline V gives CDR1 SGHNT, CDR2 YYREEE (reference sequence). This CDR3 has 15 amino acids. The V and J ends lost 2 bases and 4 bases respectively, with 15 bases between them. This CDR3 is CASSLGGSGAETQYF. CDR3 nucleotide sequence: TGTGCCAGCAGCTTAGGGGGATCTGGGGCAGAGACCCAGTACTTC.

In DNA, the CDR3 is TGTGCCAGCAGTGTGTCCAGCGGGGGTTTGAATACGCAGTATTTT. Translating it yields CASSVSSGGLNTQYF. The genes are TRBV2 and TRBJ2-3; 8 nucleotides agree with TRBD2. Unmatched junction bases numbered 10, after V lost 4 bases and J lost 7 bases. CDR3 length: 15 amino acids. The V gene's germline CDR1 is SNHLY and CDR2 FYNNEI.

Comment on this clone: An end of the junction does not agree with germline; a read error may underlie this. V usage is TRBV5-1 and J usage is TRBJ1-6; D is unclear. CDR3 size: 12 residues. Germline V lookup: CDR1 SGHRS, CDR2 YFSETQ. In DNA form, the CDR3 reads TGTGCCAGCAGCTTGGGTAATTCACCCCTCCACTTT. Translating gives CASSLGNSPLHF. The whole variable domain, remainder taken from reference TRBV5-1 and TRBJ1-6, is KAGVTQTPRYLIKTRGQQVTLSCSPISGHRSVSWYQQTPGQGLQFLFEYFSETQRNKGNFPGRFSGRQFSNSRSEMNVSTLELGDSALYLCASSLGNSPLHFGNGTRLTVT.

A note on this clone: One junction end disagrees with the germline gene, perhaps due to a read error. The chain is built from TRBV7-8 and TRBJ2-7; the match to TRBD1 covers 10 bases. Germline V lookup: CDR1 SGHVS, CDR2 FQNEAQ. The CDR3 contains 12 residues. DNA for the CDR3: TGTGCCAGCAGCTCGCCGGGACAGGGGTCCCTATTC. Translated, it gives CASSSPGQGSLF.

Here the CDR3 DNA reads TGTGCCAGCAGTTACCCGACTGAAGCTTTCTTT. Protein: CASSYPTEAFF. This chain links TRBV6-5 with TRBJ1-1; no clear D. Trimming shortened V by 2 bases and J by 5 bases, and 3 bases separated the two germline ends. Germline CDR1 and CDR2: MNHEY and SVGAGI. The CDR3 runs to 11 residues.

The V and J genes are TRBV27 and TRBJ2-6, with TRBD2 as a possible D gene (6 bases). Germline V gene sequence: CDR1 MNHEY, CDR2 SMNVEV (reference sequence). The V and J ends lost 7 bases and 3 bases respectively, with 16 bases between them. The CDR3 is made up of 16 amino acids. The DNA of the CDR3 is TGTGCCAGCAAAGAAGCGGGCCTCCTTGGGGCCAACGTCCTGACTTTC. It yields the protein CASKEAGLLGANVLTF. Together with reference TRBV27 and TRBJ2-6, the CDR3 gives the full variable domain: EAQVTQNPRYLITVTGKKLTVTCSQNMNHEYMSWYRQDPGLGLRQIYYSMNVEVTDKGDVPEGYKVSRKEKRNFPLILESPSPNQTSLYFCASKEAGLLGANVLTFGAGSRLTVL.

This clone came up a few times. CDR3 coding DNA: TGTGCCAGCTCACCCCACCGGGACGGCTTCTATGGCTACACCTTC. Translation: CASSPHRDGFYGYTF. This rearrangement joins TRBV18 to TRBJ1-2; D is perhaps TRBD1 (5 bases). CDR3 length: 15 residues. Germline loops: CDR1 KGHSH, CDR2 LQKENI. The V gene lost 3 bases and the J gene lost 4 bases, with 15 bases spanning the gap.

The chain recombines TRBV5-1 with TRBJ2-5, with 7 bases aligning to TRBD2. The assigned J gene may be wrong: the sequence end matches TRBJ2-7 better. CDR1 is SGHRS, CDR2 YFSETQ, per germline. This CDR3 has 16 residues. The CDR3 is CASSRRTLAVTYEQYF. In DNA form, the CDR3 reads TGCGCCAGCTCCCGTCGGACCCTAGCGGTAACCTACGAGCAGTACTTC.

The chain has TRBV29-1 and TRBJ1-1; D uncertain. In germline, CDR1 is SQVTM, CDR2 ANQGSEA. The CDR3 is made up of 12 amino acids. Between the trimmed V and J ends, which lost 0 bases and 1 base, there was a span of 3 bases. The CDR3 DNA reads TGCAGCGTTGAAGACGGGAACACTGAAGCTTTCTTT. It encodes CSVEDGNTEAFF.

This clone was counted a few times. The chain recombines TRBV7-3 with TRBJ2-7; TRBD2 might be the D (5 bases). Deletions cut 3 bases from V and 2 bases from J, with 14 bases between. From germline, CDR1 is SGHTA and CDR2 FQGTGA. The CDR3 is made up of 15 amino acids. CDR3 sequence (DNA): TGTGCCAGCAGCTTTACGACCGGGAAAGCCTACGAGCAGTACTTC. Protein product: CASSFTTGKAYEQYF.

This clone was observed at least ten times. The chain is built from TRBV27 and TRBJ2-7; 8 bases are shared with TRBD1. The V gene end was trimmed by 6 bases and the J gene end by 0 bases; junction bases not matched to a gene: 13. The CDR3 extends over 17 amino acids. Per the germline V gene, CDR1 is MNHEY and CDR2 is SMNVEV (reference sequence). The CDR3 DNA sequence: TGTGCCAGCAGCCTTGTTCAGGGGGCCCCCTTCTCCTACGAGCAGTACTTC. Translating gives CASSLVQGAPFSYEQYF.

This chain connects TRBV9 to TRBJ2-5, with D perhaps being TRBD1 or TRBD2 (6 bases each). Germline V gives CDR1 SGDLS, CDR2 YYNGEE. The ends were cut back, 2 bases at V and 5 bases at J, with 13 bases in the middle. This CDR3 region has 14 residues. CDR3: CASSVSGAQETQYF. CDR3 nucleotides: TGTGCCAGCAGCGTCTCGGGGGCGCAGGAGACCCAGTACTTC.

J is TRBJ1-1 and V is TRBV12-5; maybe TRBD1 (6 bases). This CDR3 is 18 amino acids long. The germline V gene encodes CDR1 LGHNT and CDR2 FRNRAP. Trimming left V 0 bases short and J 3 bases short, with 20 bases between. DNA of the CDR3: TGTGCTAGTGGTTTGGTACAGGGCAGGGGTCCGAAGGACACTGAAGCTTTCTTT. Its translation is CASGLVQGRGPKDTEAFF.

This rearrangement joins TRBV2 to TRBJ2-1; D possibly matches TRBD1 or TRBD2 (6 bases each). This CDR3 comprises 15 residues. Per the germline V gene, CDR1 is SNHLY and CDR2 is FYNNEI. V lost 6 bases and J 1 base, leaving 13 bases between the germline ends. The CDR3 DNA reads as TGTGCCAGCAGGAAGAGGGGGGAATCCTACAATGAGCAGTTCTTC. It specifies CASRKRGESYNEQFF.

This sequence joins TRBV7-3 and TRBJ2-2, with 7 positions matching TRBD2. V lost 8 bases and J lost 6; bases outside the gene matches: 6. Germline loops: CDR1 SGHTA, CDR2 FQGTGA. This CDR3 has 13 residues. For the CDR3, the DNA is TGTGCCAGCGGGAGGGAGCGGGCCGGGGAGCTGTTTTTT. Translation gives CASGRERAGELFF.

The chain employs TRBV10-3 and TRBJ2-3, with 9 positions matching TRBD2. The CDR3 totals 15 residues. With V trimmed by 6 bases and J by 1 base, 5 bases remained unmatched. Germline-derived CDR1 and CDR2 are ENHRY and SYGVKD. CDR3 amino acids: CAIRPSGGRTDTQYF. Here the CDR3 DNA reads TGTGCCATCAGGCCCAGCGGGGGGCGCACAGATACGCAGTATTTT.